A single sample is the source of the 18 T cell receptor beta chains below, sequenced in a study of human T cells and chemical hapten exposure. Stated time point: pre-sensitization, week 0. Treatment reported: therapeutic diphenylcyclopropenone sensitization with weekly scalp DPC. TCRdb called the RACE reads again in MiXCR, with one record for every CDR3 protein. The profile covers roughly 81,000 distinct CDR3 sequences, with 6.5% to 10% appearing a single time and 2.5% to 3% taken by the ten largest. The specimen was whole blood, collected in connection with sensitization to the hapten diphenylcyclopropenone (DPC). These TCRs come from a man in his forties or fifties with alopecia areata. Some clones in this sample may be carry-over from other donors' samples.

This clonotype was detected many times. The rearrangement links TRBV7-2 to TRBJ1-1; 9 bases are a match to TRBD1. The CDR3 has 16 amino acids. V was pared by 5 bases and J by 4 bases, with 11 bases of the junction left unmatched. Germline CDR1 SGHTA, CDR2 FQGNSA. The CDR3, as DNA: TGTGCCAGCAGCCTTACAGGGGGCGCCAGGAGCACTGAAGCTTTCTTT. Translation: CASSLTGGARSTEAFF.

The chain links TRBV28 to TRBJ2-7, with 7 positions matching TRBD1. V shed 3 bases and J 2 bases; nucleotides not matched to a gene: 7. Germline V lookup: CDR1 MDHEN, CDR2 SYDVKM. CDR3 length equals 15 residues. CDR3 sequence (DNA): TGTGCCAGCAGTTTCGCTGGGACAGTTCCCTACGAGCAGTACGTC. Its translation: CASSFAGTVPYEQYV.

This sequence joins TRBV5-1 and TRBJ2-3; D is undetermined. The CDR3 length is 15 residues. Trimming removed 0 bases at V and 0 bases at J, with 8 bases between. CDR1 and CDR2 (germline): SGHRS, YFSETQ. This chain's CDR3 is CASSLDFSSTDTQYF. The CDR3 DNA sequence: TGCGCCAGCAGCTTGGACTTCTCTAGCACAGATACGCAGTATTTT.

This clonotype was seen at least ten times. This chain joins TRBV28 and TRBJ1-5; D call uncertain. Trimming cost V 2 bases and J 6 bases, with 14 bases left between them. From germline, CDR1 is MDHEN and CDR2 SYDVKM. The CDR3 runs 15 residues. CDR3 bases: TGTGCCAGCAGTTTACTGTCCGGGGTCAGTCAGCCCCAGCATTTT. This gives the protein CASSLLSGVSQPQHF.

This chain links TRBV4-1 with TRBJ2-6, with D possibly matching TRBD2 (6 bases). The CDR3 consists of 17 residues. Germline V gives CDR1 MGHRA, CDR2 YSYEKL. Between the trimmed V and J ends, which lost 1 base and 0 bases, there was a span of 10 bases. The CDR3 region has the DNA TGCGCCAGCAGCCAAGTGATCGGGAGCTCTGGGGCCAACGTCCTGACTTTC. Translated, it gives CASSQVIGSSGANVLTF.

This clonotype was detected a few times. J is TRBJ2-5 and V is TRBV28, with D perhaps matching TRBD2 (5 bases). Looked up from germline, CDR1 is MDHEN and CDR2 is SYDVKM. Trimming removed 5 bases at V and 2 bases at J, with 15 bases between. This CDR3 has 15 amino acids. DNA for the CDR3: TGTGCCAGCAGTCGAAACCGGGGAAGGCAAGAGACCCAGTACTTC. It is translated as CASSRNRGRQETQYF.

The CDR3 DNA reads TGTGCCACCGGACAGGGCTACAATGAGCAGTTCTTC. As protein: CATGQGYNEQFF. The gene calls are TRBV28 and TRBJ2-1; 8 nucleotides agree with TRBD1. Trimming cost V 10 bases and J 3 bases; bases outside gene matches: 2. The germline V gene has CDR1 MDHEN and CDR2 SYDVKM. This CDR3 contains 12 residues.

This clonotype occurred many times. The J gene is TRBJ1-1, the V gene TRBV7-9, with D perhaps TRBD1 (5 bases). Germline CDR1 reads SEHNR; CDR2 reads FQNEAQ (reference sequence). The CDR3 totals 13 residues. The V and J ends lost 1 base and 8 bases respectively, with 11 bases between them. The CDR3 loop reads CASSLVREVEAFF. The CDR3 DNA is TGTGCCAGCAGCTTAGTCAGGGAGGTGGAAGCTTTCTTT.

This clonotype was seen many times. The chain combines TRBV30 with TRBJ1-5; D is possibly TRBD1 (6 bases). Germline CDR1 reads GTSNPN; CDR2 reads SVGIG (reference sequence). V was shortened by 3 bases and J by 1 base, with 7 bases between the two germline ends. The CDR3 runs to 13 residues. As DNA, the CDR3 is TGTGCCTGGAGCCAGGGGAGCAATCAGCCCCAGCATTTT. Protein sequence: CAWSQGSNQPQHF.

This clonotype was seen many times. The chain has TRBV11-3 and TRBJ2-1; TRBD2 matches 12 bases. The CDR3 spans 15 residues. Germline trimming cut 2 bases from V and 6 bases from J; bases unmatched to any gene: 2. Germline CDR1 and CDR2: SGHNT and YENEEA. CDR3 loop: CASSLRTSGINEQFF. Written as DNA, the CDR3 is TGTGCCAGCAGCTTAAGGACTAGCGGGATCAATGAGCAGTTCTTC.

V is TRBV10-3 and J is TRBJ1-5; D unresolved. Between the trimmed V and J ends, which lost 4 bases and 3 bases, there was a span of 4 bases. CDR3 size: 12 residues. Germline assignment: CDR1 ENHRY and CDR2 SYGVKD. As DNA, the CDR3 is TGTGCCATCAGTGGTTCCAATCAGCCCCAGCATTTT. Protein sequence: CAISGSNQPQHF.

This clonotype has only a few counts. The chain has TRBV11-2 and TRBJ2-2, with D possibly TRBD2 on 6 matching bases. CDR1 and CDR2 (germline): SGHAT, FQNNGV. This CDR3 has 14 amino acids. V lost 5 bases and J lost 5, with 12 bases in between. The CDR3 nucleotides read TGTGCCAGCAGCCCTTTTAGCGGTACCGGGGAGCTGTTTTTT. This encodes CASSPFSGTGELFF.

The CDR3 DNA reads TGTGCCAGCAGTTACTCCCCTTCTGGACCGAGTAATTCACCCCTCCACTTT. Its translation is CASSYSPSGPSNSPLHF. The V call is TRBV6-2 or TRBV6-3, the J call TRBJ1-6, with D uncertain. In germline, CDR1 is MNHEY, CDR2 SVGEGT. V dropped 0 bases and J dropped 6 bases, with 15 bases sitting between them. The CDR3 totals 17 residues.

There are many counts of this clonotype. The chain links TRBV7-2 to TRBJ2-7; no clear D. V was pared by 1 base and J by 3 bases, with 7 bases between. The CDR3 runs 13 residues. Germline loops: CDR1 SGHTA, CDR2 FQGNSA. The CDR3 here is CASSLDLGYEQYV. CDR3 sequence (DNA): TGTGCCAGCAGCTTAGACCTCGGCTACGAGCAGTACGTC.

This chain links TRBV29-1 with TRBJ2-1; 9 nucleotides align to TRBD2. This CDR3 spans 14 amino acids. The germline V gene has CDR1 SQVTM and CDR2 ANQGSEA. Trimming cost V 8 bases and J 5 bases; bases outside gene matches: 10. The CDR3 spells CSFFQLAGDNEQFF. CDR3 sequence (DNA): TGCAGCTTTTTTCAGTTAGCGGGAGACAATGAGCAGTTCTTC.

There are a few counts of this clonotype. The rearrangement joins TRBV9 to TRBJ2-1; D is perhaps TRBD2 (6 bases). Looked up from germline, CDR1 is SGDLS and CDR2 is YYNGEE. The V and J ends lost 0 bases and 8 bases respectively, with 12 bases between them. This CDR3 has 14 amino acids. CDR3 sequence reads: CASSVAGATYEQFF. The DNA of the CDR3 is TGTGCCAGCAGCGTAGCGGGAGCGACCTATGAGCAGTTCTTC. Variable domain in full (rest from reference TRBV9 and TRBJ2-1): DSGVTQTPKHLITATGQRVTLRCSPRSGDLSVYWYQQSLDQGLQFLIQYYNGEERAKGNILERFSAQQFPDLHSELNLSSLELGDSALYFCASSVAGATYEQFFGPGTRLTVL.

In its sample, this clonotype was seen a few times. The rearrangement uses TRBV19 and TRBJ1-2; 8 nucleotides line up with TRBD1. From germline, CDR1 is LNHDA and CDR2 SQIVND (reference sequence). This CDR3 spans 15 amino acids. Trimming removed 3 bases from V and 5 bases from J; junction bases left unmatched: 8. Written as DNA, the CDR3 is TGTGCCAGTAGTATGGCAGGGGGCGGAGGATATGGCTACACCTTC. Amino acids: CASSMAGGGGYGYTF.

This clonotype was recorded many times. The CDR3 bases are TGTGCCAGCAGCCAACCGGGACAGGGGGCCGATGAGCAGTTCTTC. It encodes CASSQPGQGADEQFF. V gene TRBV4-2 combines with J gene TRBJ2-1; the match to TRBD1 covers 12 bases. The CDR3 has 15 residues. V shed 2 bases and J 8 bases; nucleotides not matched to a gene: 4. The V gene's germline CDR1 is LGHNA and CDR2 YNFKEQ.